The rows below give T cell receptor beta chains drawn from one sample of a study of regulatory T cells in long-lasting Graves disease. TCRdb processed the multiplex PCR reads anew with MiXCR; each CDR3 protein has one entry. The sample holds around 500,000 distinct CDR3 sequences, about 12% seen once. The data were also submitted as part of a second study, on T cells in Graves' hyperthyroidism and ophthalmopathy.

Sequences were derived from peripheral blood mononuclear cells (PBMCs), sampled at new diagnosis, from a patient treated with antithyroid drugs. The source is a woman between 25 and 40 years old with Graves disease. The CDR3 runs from the conserved cysteine through the conserved F or W. Each record gives: CDR3 protein, CDR3 DNA, J gene, clone size, V gene, CDR3 length, D gene. A D gene is named only where the DNA matches it firmly. Clone size appears in some rows only: once, few, many, or a class for an expanded clone.

CDR3 protein: CASSWTGTQETQYF
CDR3 DNA: TGTGCCAGCAGTTGGACAGGTACCCAAGAGACCCAGTACTTC
J gene: TRBJ2-5
clone size: few
V gene: TRBV27
CDR3 length: 14
D gene: TRBD1

CDR3 protein: CASSYSGGMSYNEQFF
CDR3 DNA: TGTGCCAGCAGTTACTCCGGCGGGATGTCCTACAATGAGCAGTTCTTC
J gene: TRBJ2-1
clone size: many
V gene: TRBV6-2/TRBV6-3
CDR3 length: 16
D gene: -

CDR3 protein: CASSHAAGISDYGYTF
CDR3 DNA: TGTGCCAGCAGCCACGCAGCCGGGATTTCGGACTATGGCTACACCTTC
J gene: TRBJ1-2
clone size: -
V gene: TRBV3-1
CDR3 length: 16
D gene: -

CDR3 protein: CASSLLTGANTEAFF
CDR3 DNA: TGTGCCAGCAGTTTACTGACGGGAGCTAACACTGAAGCTTTCTTT
J gene: TRBJ1-1
clone size: many
V gene: TRBV28
CDR3 length: 15
D gene: -

CDR3 protein: CASSRPGQGVPEAFF
CDR3 DNA: TGTGCCAGCAGTCGACCGGGACAGGGGGTTCCTGAAGCTTTCTTT
J gene: TRBJ1-1
clone size: -
V gene: TRBV6-2/TRBV6-3
CDR3 length: 15
D gene: TRBD1

CDR3 protein: CASSIGSPSGANVLTF
CDR3 DNA: TGTGCCAGTAGTATAGGGAGCCCATCTGGGGCCAACGTCCTGACTTTC
J gene: TRBJ2-6
clone size: -
V gene: TRBV19
CDR3 length: 16
D gene: -

CDR3 protein: CSAGGAGELFF
CDR3 DNA: TGCAGTGCCGGCGGGGCCGGGGAGCTGTTTTTT
J gene: TRBJ2-2
clone size: many
V gene: TRBV20-1
CDR3 length: 11
D gene: -

CDR3 protein: CASRQDRGRSLETQYF
CDR3 DNA: TGTGCCAGCAGACAAGACAGGGGTCGGTCGTTGGAGACCCAGTACTTC
J gene: TRBJ2-5
clone size: many
V gene: TRBV5-4
CDR3 length: 16
D gene: TRBD1

CDR3 protein: CASSADYSTGELFF
CDR3 DNA: TGTGCCAGCAGCGCGGACTATTCCACCGGGGAGCTGTTTTTT
J gene: TRBJ2-2
clone size: few
V gene: TRBV6-4
CDR3 length: 14
D gene: -

CDR3 protein: CSASGNGYTGELFF
CDR3 DNA: TGCAGTGCTAGCGGGAACGGATACACCGGGGAGCTGTTTTTT
J gene: TRBJ2-2
clone size: many
V gene: TRBV20-1
CDR3 length: 14
D gene: -

CDR3 protein: CASSQDALSGRTDTQYF
CDR3 DNA: TGTGCCAGCAGCCAAGATGCCCTTAGCGGGAGAACAGATACGCAGTATTTT
J gene: TRBJ2-3
clone size: -
V gene: TRBV4-2
CDR3 length: 17
D gene: TRBD2

CDR3 protein: CASSLPGRARTEAFF
CDR3 DNA: TGTGCCAGCAGCTTACCTGGCAGGGCGAGAACTGAAGCTTTCTTT
J gene: TRBJ1-1
clone size: many
V gene: TRBV7-9
CDR3 length: 15
D gene: -

CDR3 protein: CSVKGAGVNTEAFF
CDR3 DNA: TGCAGCGTTAAAGGGGCAGGGGTGAACACTGAAGCTTTCTTT
J gene: TRBJ1-1
clone size: many
V gene: TRBV29-1
CDR3 length: 14
D gene: -

CDR3 protein: CASSILGRTNEKLFF
CDR3 DNA: TGTGCCAGTAGTATCCTCGGGAGAACTAATGAAAAACTGTTTTTT
J gene: TRBJ1-4
clone size: many
V gene: TRBV19
CDR3 length: 15
D gene: -

CDR3 protein: CSARDPRGHNERLFF
CDR3 DNA: TGCAGTGCTAGAGACCCCAGGGGACACAATGAAAGACTGTTTTTT
J gene: TRBJ1-4
clone size: -
V gene: TRBV20-1
CDR3 length: 15
D gene: -

CDR3 protein: CASSLTIAGLLTDTQYF
CDR3 DNA: TGTGCCAGCAGCTTAACCATAGCGGGATTACTCACAGATACGCAGTATTTT
J gene: TRBJ2-3
clone size: many
V gene: TRBV11-2
CDR3 length: 17
D gene: TRBD2

CDR3 protein: CASSEGPLWGYTF
CDR3 DNA: TGTGCCAGCAGCGAAGGGCCGTTATGGGGCTACACCTTC
J gene: TRBJ1-2
clone size: many
V gene: TRBV11-3
CDR3 length: 13
D gene: -

CDR3 protein: CASSSGPHYYEQYF
CDR3 DNA: TGTGCCAGCAGTTCTGGGCCCCACTACTACGAGCAGTACTTC
J gene: TRBJ2-7
clone size: once
V gene: TRBV6-5
CDR3 length: 14
D gene: -

CDR3 protein: CASSLVYGGRSTDTQYF
CDR3 DNA: TGTGCCAGCAGCTTAGTCTATGGCGGACGCAGCACAGATACGCAGTATTTT
J gene: TRBJ2-3
clone size: many
V gene: TRBV11-2
CDR3 length: 17
D gene: -

CDR3 protein: CASSLAGTRFNRDEQFF
CDR3 DNA: TGTGCCAGCAGCTTAGCGGGGACCCGGTTTAATCGGGATGAGCAGTTCTTC
J gene: TRBJ2-1
clone size: many
V gene: TRBV7-2
CDR3 length: 17
D gene: -

CDR3 protein: CASSYSGLRGGEETQYF
CDR3 DNA: TGTGCCAGCAGTTACTCGGGACTACGGGGTGGGGAAGAGACCCAGTACTTC
J gene: TRBJ2-5
clone size: -
V gene: TRBV6-5
CDR3 length: 17
D gene: TRBD2

CDR3 protein: CASSSSGGFYEQYF
CDR3 DNA: TGTGCCAGCAGTTCTAGCGGGGGATTCTACGAGCAGTACTTC
J gene: TRBJ2-7
clone size: many
V gene: TRBV12-3/TRBV12-4
CDR3 length: 14
D gene: TRBD2

CDR3 protein: CASSRQGRGRQPQHF
CDR3 DNA: TGCGCCAGCAGCCGCCAGGGGAGGGGCCGTCAGCCCCAGCATTTT
J gene: TRBJ1-5
clone size: few
V gene: TRBV4-1
CDR3 length: 15
D gene: -

CDR3 protein: CASRRLSTGRAPQHF
CDR3 DNA: TGTGCCAGCAGGCGTTTGTCGACAGGCCGGGCGCCCCAGCATTTT
J gene: TRBJ1-5
clone size: few
V gene: TRBV6-2/TRBV6-3
CDR3 length: 15
D gene: -

CDR3 protein: CASSPGAGDSGNTIYF
CDR3 DNA: TGTGCCAGCAGCCCTGGGGCAGGGGACTCTGGAAACACCATATATTTT
J gene: TRBJ1-3
clone size: many
V gene: TRBV7-9
CDR3 length: 16
D gene: -

CDR3 protein: CASRSVGQGNTEAFF
CDR3 DNA: TGTGCCAGCAGGTCCGTAGGACAGGGGAACACTGAAGCTTTCTTT
J gene: TRBJ1-1
clone size: many
V gene: TRBV19
CDR3 length: 15
D gene: TRBD1

CDR3 protein: CASSETGQPDTQYF
CDR3 DNA: TGTGCCAGCAGTGAGACAGGTCAGCCAGATACGCAGTATTTT
J gene: TRBJ2-3
clone size: many
V gene: TRBV6-1
CDR3 length: 14
D gene: -

CDR3 protein: CASSVAGKAYEQYF
CDR3 DNA: TGTGCCAGCAGTGTGGCAGGGAAGGCCTACGAGCAGTACTTC
J gene: TRBJ2-7
clone size: few
V gene: TRBV25-1
CDR3 length: 14
D gene: -

CDR3 protein: CASSLRDRVLPQHF
CDR3 DNA: TGTGCCAGCAGTTTACGGGACAGGGTACTGCCCCAGCATTTT
J gene: TRBJ1-5
clone size: many
V gene: TRBV28
CDR3 length: 14
D gene: TRBD1

CDR3 protein: CSGMTGSTGELFF
CDR3 DNA: TGCAGCGGCATGACCGGCAGCACCGGGGAGCTGTTTTTT
J gene: TRBJ2-2
clone size: many
V gene: TRBV29-1
CDR3 length: 13
D gene: -

CDR3 protein: CASSVQPSRGLETQYF
CDR3 DNA: TGTGCCAGCAGCGTACAACCTAGTCGGGGGTTGGAGACCCAGTACTTC
J gene: TRBJ2-5
clone size: many
V gene: TRBV7-6
CDR3 length: 16
D gene: -

CDR3 protein: CAQLRVAGWGGNEQFF
CDR3 DNA: TGCGCCCAACTCCGGGTAGCGGGGTGGGGAGGCAATGAGCAGTTCTTC
J gene: TRBJ2-1
clone size: -
V gene: TRBV5-1
CDR3 length: 16
D gene: TRBD2

CDR3 protein: CASSMGYNEQFF
CDR3 DNA: TGTGCCAGCAGCATGGGGTATAATGAGCAGTTCTTC
J gene: TRBJ2-1
clone size: many
V gene: TRBV28
CDR3 length: 12
D gene: -

CDR3 protein: CASSPQGGGLAAIGQFF
CDR3 DNA: TGTGCCAGCAGCCCCCAAGGGGGGGGACTAGCGGCAATCGGGCAGTTCTTC
J gene: TRBJ2-1
clone size: many
V gene: TRBV7-8
CDR3 length: 17
D gene: TRBD2

CDR3 protein: CASSQDRRELFF
CDR3 DNA: TGCGCCAGCAGCCAAGATCGGAGGGAGCTGTTTTTT
J gene: TRBJ2-2
clone size: -
V gene: TRBV4-3
CDR3 length: 12
D gene: -

CDR3 protein: CASSSSFGLGYTF
CDR3 DNA: TGTGCCAGCAGTTCCTCATTTGGCCTTGGCTACACCTTC
J gene: TRBJ1-2
clone size: many
V gene: TRBV5-5
CDR3 length: 13
D gene: -

CDR3 protein: CASSRDRGRTNEKLFF
CDR3 DNA: TGTGCCAGCAGCCGAGACAGGGGTAGGACTAATGAAAAACTGTTTTTT
J gene: TRBJ1-4
clone size: many
V gene: TRBV7-2
CDR3 length: 16
D gene: TRBD1

CDR3 protein: CASSLGGQANEKLFF
CDR3 DNA: TGTGCCAGCAGCTTAGGAGGACAGGCGAATGAAAAACTGTTTTTT
J gene: TRBJ1-4
clone size: few
V gene: TRBV7-9
CDR3 length: 15
D gene: TRBD1

CDR3 protein: CASSVSQARVQNYGYTF
CDR3 DNA: TGTGCCAGCAGTGTTTCCCAGGCCCGAGTCCAAAACTATGGCTACACCTTC
J gene: TRBJ1-2
clone size: -
V gene: TRBV6-1
CDR3 length: 17
D gene: -

CDR3 protein: CASSTRSGTPTYEQYF
CDR3 DNA: TGCGCCAGCAGCACCCGATCCGGGACACCGACCTACGAGCAGTACTTC
J gene: TRBJ2-7
clone size: many
V gene: TRBV5-1
CDR3 length: 16
D gene: -

CDR3 protein: CASRTGLNSNQPQHF
CDR3 DNA: TGTGCCAGCAGGACGGGACTCAATAGCAATCAGCCCCAGCATTTT
J gene: TRBJ1-5
clone size: many
V gene: TRBV6-1
CDR3 length: 15
D gene: -

CDR3 protein: CASSPGTGSGQETQYF
CDR3 DNA: TGTGCCAGCAGCCCCGGGACAGGGTCCGGCCAAGAGACCCAGTACTTC
J gene: TRBJ2-5
clone size: few
V gene: TRBV13
CDR3 length: 16
D gene: TRBD1

CDR3 protein: CASSVDWVSNEQFF
CDR3 DNA: TGTGCCAGCAGCGTAGATTGGGTTTCCAATGAGCAGTTCTTC
J gene: TRBJ2-1
clone size: few
V gene: TRBV9
CDR3 length: 14
D gene: -

CDR3 protein: CSASRQGNTGAFF
CDR3 DNA: TGCAGTGCTAGTAGGCAGGGTAACACTGGAGCTTTCTTT
J gene: TRBJ1-1
clone size: many
V gene: TRBV20-1
CDR3 length: 13
D gene: -

CDR3 protein: CAWLGEAGSNEQFF
CDR3 DNA: TGTGCCTGGCTTGGAGAAGCGGGCAGCAATGAGCAGTTCTTC
J gene: TRBJ2-1
clone size: -
V gene: TRBV30
CDR3 length: 14
D gene: -

CDR3 protein: CASSHLEGSEAFF
CDR3 DNA: TGTGCCAGCAGCCACCTGGAGGGGAGCGAAGCTTTCTTT
J gene: TRBJ1-1
clone size: -
V gene: TRBV3-1
CDR3 length: 13
D gene: -

CDR3 protein: CASSLKASGIYNEQFF
CDR3 DNA: TGTGCCAGCAGTTTAAAAGCTAGCGGTATTTACAATGAGCAGTTCTTC
J gene: TRBJ2-1
clone size: many
V gene: TRBV27
CDR3 length: 16
D gene: TRBD2

CDR3 protein: CASSPSGATYNEQFF
CDR3 DNA: TGTGCCAGCTCACCTAGCGGGGCGACCTACAATGAGCAGTTCTTC
J gene: TRBJ2-1
clone size: few
V gene: TRBV18
CDR3 length: 15
D gene: TRBD2

CDR3 protein: CASSLLRGPNEQFF
CDR3 DNA: TGTGCCAGCAGCTTACTCCGGGGGCCGAATGAGCAGTTCTTC
J gene: TRBJ2-1
clone size: -
V gene: TRBV7-2
CDR3 length: 14
D gene: -

CDR3 protein: CASSPPRRRGLDEKLFF
CDR3 DNA: TGTGCCAGCAGCCCCCCCCGCCGCCGAGGCCTAGATGAAAAACTGTTTTTT
J gene: TRBJ1-4
clone size: many
V gene: TRBV11-3
CDR3 length: 17
D gene: -

CDR3 protein: CATSRVAGREKLFF
CDR3 DNA: TGTGCCACCAGCAGAGTAGCGGGTAGGGAAAAACTGTTTTTT
J gene: TRBJ1-4
clone size: many
V gene: TRBV15
CDR3 length: 14
D gene: -

CDR3 protein: CASSLWGGASAKNIQYF
CDR3 DNA: TGTGCCAGCAGCTTATGGGGAGGGGCCTCAGCCAAAAACATTCAGTACTTC
J gene: TRBJ2-4
clone size: -
V gene: TRBV7-3
CDR3 length: 17
D gene: TRBD2

CDR3 protein: CASSHSDRVANEKLFF
CDR3 DNA: TGTGCCAGCAGCCATTCTGACAGGGTGGCTAATGAAAAACTGTTTTTT
J gene: TRBJ1-4
clone size: many
V gene: TRBV3-1
CDR3 length: 16
D gene: TRBD1

CDR3 protein: CSAGLAVYNEQFF
CDR3 DNA: TGCAGTGCTGGACTAGCGGTCTACAATGAGCAGTTCTTC
J gene: TRBJ2-1
clone size: many
V gene: TRBV20-1
CDR3 length: 13
D gene: TRBD2

CDR3 protein: CASSLGPSNPTYEQYF
CDR3 DNA: TGTGCCAGCAGTTTGGGTCCTAGCAACCCCACCTACGAGCAGTACTTC
J gene: TRBJ2-7
clone size: -
V gene: TRBV28
CDR3 length: 16
D gene: -

CDR3 protein: CASSLAPGRYEQYF
CDR3 DNA: TGTGCCAGCAGCTTAGCGCCAGGGAGGTACGAGCAGTACTTC
J gene: TRBJ2-7
clone size: many
V gene: TRBV7-2
CDR3 length: 14
D gene: -

CDR3 protein: CSATDRYEQYF
CDR3 DNA: TGCAGTGCAACGGATCGGTACGAGCAGTACTTC
J gene: TRBJ2-7
clone size: few
V gene: TRBV20-1
CDR3 length: 11
D gene: -